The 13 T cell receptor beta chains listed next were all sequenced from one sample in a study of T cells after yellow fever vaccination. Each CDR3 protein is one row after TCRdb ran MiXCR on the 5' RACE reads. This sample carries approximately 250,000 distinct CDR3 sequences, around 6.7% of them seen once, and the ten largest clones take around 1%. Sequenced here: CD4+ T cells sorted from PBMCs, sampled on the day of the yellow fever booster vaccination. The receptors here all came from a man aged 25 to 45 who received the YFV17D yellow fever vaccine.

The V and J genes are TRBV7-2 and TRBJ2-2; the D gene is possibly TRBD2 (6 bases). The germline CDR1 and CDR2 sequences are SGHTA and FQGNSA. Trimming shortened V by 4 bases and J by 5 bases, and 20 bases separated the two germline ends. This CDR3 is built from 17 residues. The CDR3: CASSSTPGGRVTGELFF. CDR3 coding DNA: TGTGCCAGCAGCTCGACTCCCGGGGGAAGAGTTACCGGGGAGCTGTTTTTT.

The CDR3 spells CASSLEGFGELFF. CDR3 DNA sequence: TGTGCCAGCAGCTTAGAGGGTTTCGGGGAGCTGTTTTTT. This rearrangement joins TRBV11-1 to TRBJ2-2; D gene unclear. There are 13 residues in the CDR3. V shed 1 base and J shed 7 bases, with 7 bases lying between them. Germline CDR1 and CDR2: SGHAT and FQDESV (reference sequence).

The CDR3 DNA sequence: TGCAGCGCAACAAAGGGTGGGGACTCTGGGGCCAACGTCCTGACTTTC. Its protein product is CSATKGGDSGANVLTF. V usage is TRBV29-1 and J usage is TRBJ2-6; no definite D call. The germline CDR1 and CDR2 sequences are SQVTM and ANQGSEA. There are 16 residues in the CDR3. The ends were cut back, 7 bases at V and 0 bases at J, with 16 bases in the middle.

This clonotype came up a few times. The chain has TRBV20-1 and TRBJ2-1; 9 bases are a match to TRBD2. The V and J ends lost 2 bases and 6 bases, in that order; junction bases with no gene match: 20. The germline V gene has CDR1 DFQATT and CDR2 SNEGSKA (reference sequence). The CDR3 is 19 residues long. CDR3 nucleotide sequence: TGCAGTGCTAGACCCCGACTAGCGGCTCAATCGTACCGAGTCAATGAGCAGTTCTTC. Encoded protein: CSARPRLAAQSYRVNEQFF.

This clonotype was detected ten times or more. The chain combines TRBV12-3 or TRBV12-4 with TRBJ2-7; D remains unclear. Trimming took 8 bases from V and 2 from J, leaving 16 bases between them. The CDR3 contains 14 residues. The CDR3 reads CASRSEVITYEQYF. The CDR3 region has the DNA TGTGCCAGCCGGAGTGAGGTCATCACCTACGAGCAGTACTTC.

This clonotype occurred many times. CDR3: CASSLQGQNTEAFF. The CDR3 DNA reads TGTGCCAGCAGCTTACAGGGGCAGAACACTGAAGCTTTCTTT. This chain uses TRBV7-9 with TRBJ1-1, with D possibly matching TRBD1 (6 bases). The CDR3 covers 14 residues. The ends were cut back, 2 bases at V and 1 base at J, with 8 bases in the middle. CDR1 and CDR2 (germline): SEHNR, FQNEAQ (reference sequence).

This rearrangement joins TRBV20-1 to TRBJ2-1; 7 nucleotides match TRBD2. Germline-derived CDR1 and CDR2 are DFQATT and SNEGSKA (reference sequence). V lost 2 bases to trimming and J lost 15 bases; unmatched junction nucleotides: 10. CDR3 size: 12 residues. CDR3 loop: CSARRASGRVFF. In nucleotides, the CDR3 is TGCAGTGCTAGAAGGGCTAGCGGTAGGGTGTTCTTC.

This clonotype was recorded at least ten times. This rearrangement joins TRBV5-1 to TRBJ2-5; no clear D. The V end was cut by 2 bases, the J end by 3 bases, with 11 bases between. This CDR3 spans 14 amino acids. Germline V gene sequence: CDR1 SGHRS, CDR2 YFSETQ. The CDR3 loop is CASSFLGGKETQYF. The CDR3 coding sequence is TGCGCCAGCAGCTTTCTCGGTGGGAAAGAGACCCAGTACTTC.

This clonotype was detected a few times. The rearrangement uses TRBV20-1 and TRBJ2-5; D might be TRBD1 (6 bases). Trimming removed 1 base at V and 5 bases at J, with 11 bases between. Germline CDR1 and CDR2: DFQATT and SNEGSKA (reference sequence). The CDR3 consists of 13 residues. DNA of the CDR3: TGCAGTGCTAGAGTAACAGGGTATGAGACCCAGTACTTC. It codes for CSARVTGYETQYF.

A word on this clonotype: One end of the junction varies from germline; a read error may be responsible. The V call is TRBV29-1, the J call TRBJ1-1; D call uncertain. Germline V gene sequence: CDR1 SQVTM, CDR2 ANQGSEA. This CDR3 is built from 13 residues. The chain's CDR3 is CSIEGRMNTEAFF. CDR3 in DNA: TGCAGCATTGAGGGTCGCATGAACACTGAAGCTTTCTTT. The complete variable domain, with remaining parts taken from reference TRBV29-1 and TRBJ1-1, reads SAVISQKPSRDICQRGTSLTIQCQVDSQVTMMFWYRQQPGQSLTLIATANQGSEATYESGFVIDKFPISRPNLTFSTLTVSNMSPEDSSIYLCSIEGRMNTEAFFGQGTRLTVV.

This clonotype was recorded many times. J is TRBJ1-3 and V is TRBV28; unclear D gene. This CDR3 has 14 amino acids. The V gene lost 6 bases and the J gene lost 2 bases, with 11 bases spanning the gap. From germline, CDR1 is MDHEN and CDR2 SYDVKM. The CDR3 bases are TGTGCCAGCAGCAAGGGTGTAACTGGAAACACCATATATTTT. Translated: CASSKGVTGNTIYF. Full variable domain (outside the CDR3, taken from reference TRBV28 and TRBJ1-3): DVKVTQSSRYLVKRTGEKVFLECVQDMDHENMFWYRQDPGLGLRLIYFSYDVKMKEKGDIPEGYSVSREKKERFSLILESASTNQTSMYLCASSKGVTGNTIYFGEGSWLTVV.

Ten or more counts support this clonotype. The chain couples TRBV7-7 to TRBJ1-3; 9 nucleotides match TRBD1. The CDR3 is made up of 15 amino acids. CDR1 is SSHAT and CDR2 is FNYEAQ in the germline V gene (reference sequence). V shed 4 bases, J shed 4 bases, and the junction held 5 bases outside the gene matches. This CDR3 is CASSSGQGPGNTIYF. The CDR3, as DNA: TGTGCCAGCAGCTCCGGACAGGGGCCGGGAAACACCATATATTTT. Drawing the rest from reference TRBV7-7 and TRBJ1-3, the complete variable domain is GAGVSQSPRYKVTKRGQDVTLRCDPISSHATLYWYQQALGQGPEFLTYFNYEAQPDKSGLPSDRFSAERPEGSISTLTIQRTEQRDSAMYRCASSSGQGPGNTIYFGEGSWLTVV.

The CDR3 loop reads CASSSPGQGQGQPQHF. CDR3 in DNA: TGTGCCAGCAGCTCTCCGGGACAGGGTCAGGGTCAGCCCCAGCATTTT. The chain recombines TRBV7-2 with TRBJ1-5, with TRBD1 matching 9 bases. Germline lookup yields CDR1 SGHTA and CDR2 FQGNSA. The CDR3 spans 16 residues. The V gene end was trimmed by 4 bases and the J gene end by 6 bases; junction bases not matched to a gene: 10.